These 10 T cell receptor beta chains share one sample of origin, sequenced in a study of T cells in women clearing cervical HPV infection. Libraries were prepared by immunoSEQ multiplex PCR; TCRdb keeps only in-frame clonotypes and omits some of them. The sample has some 41,000 clones, and its top ten clones hold roughly 6%. Sequencing was carried out using blood buffy coat. The receptors come from a woman aged 18 to 75 with a cervical HPV16 infection that either progressed to CIN3+ or cleared (not recorded which).

As regards this clone: Coverage ceases 3 residues before the CDR3 finishes, and the germline J gene fills in the end. The chain links TRBV2 to TRBJ1-5; unclear D gene. The CDR3 is 13 amino acids. Germline CDR1 and CDR2: SNHLY and FYNNEI. The germline V and J ends were trimmed by 6 bases and 5 bases, with 11 bases remaining between them. The CDR3 protein is CASSEDGDQPQHF. The CDR3 DNA, read in part, is TGTGCCAGCAGCGAGGACGGGGATCAGCCC. The full variable domain, completed using reference TRBV2 and TRBJ1-5, is EPEVTQTPSHQVTQMGQEVILRCVPISNHLYFYWYRQILGQKVEFLVSFYNNEISEKSEIFDDQFSVERPDGSNFTLKIRSTKLEDSAMYFCASSEDGDQPQHFGDGTRLSIL.

With regard to this clone: The read gets to within 3 residues of the CDR3 end, and the germline J gene fills in the rest. The chain joins TRBV18 to TRBJ1-2; the match to TRBD1 covers 7 bases. Per germline, CDR1 KGHSH and CDR2 LQKENI. This CDR3 comprises 17 residues. V lost 4 bases, J lost 5 bases, and 16 bases stayed unmatched. The sequenced part of the CDR3 DNA is TGTGCCAGCTCACGCCTCGACAGGGCCTCTTGGGATTATGGC. As protein: CASSRLDRASWDYG. Given in full, the CDR3 is CASSRLDRASWDYGYTF.

Remarks on this clone: Read sequence stops 3 residues before the CDR3 end, and the germline J gene provides the missing end. The rearrangement joins TRBV19 to TRBJ2-4; 10 bases agree with TRBD1. The germline V gene has CDR1 LNHDA and CDR2 SQIVND (reference sequence). This CDR3 comprises 15 residues. Incomplete CDR3 DNA: TGTGCCAGTGAACCAACGGGGACAGGGGTCGATGGT. Translating gives CASEPTGTGVDG. The entire CDR3 protein is CASEPTGTGVDGQYF. The full variable domain, its missing parts supplied by reference TRBV19 and TRBJ2-4, is DGGITQSPKYLFRKEGQNVTLSCEQNLNHDAMYWYRQDPGQGLRLIYYSQIVNDFQKGDIAEGYSVSREKKESFPLTVTSAQKNPTAFYLCASEPTGTGVDGQYFGAGTRLSVL.

As to this clone: The CDR3 extends 3 residues past the end of the read, so its final part is completed from the germline J gene. This sequence joins TRBV7-2 and TRBJ1-5, with 8 bases fitting TRBD1. With 1 base clipped from V and 6 bases from J, the junction kept 2 bases outside the gene matches. This CDR3 spans 14 amino acids. Germline assignment: CDR1 SGHTA and CDR2 FQGNSA. CDR3 sequence reads: CASSLETGVQPQHF. Partial CDR3 DNA: TGTGCCAGCAGCTTAGAGACAGGGGTTCAGCCC.

Concerning this clone itself: The read ends 3 residues before the CDR3 terminus; that terminus is restored from the germline J gene. The chain uses TRBV30 and TRBJ2-2, with TRBD1 matching over 8 bases. The CDR3 is made up of 14 amino acids. Germline-derived CDR1 and CDR2 are GTSNPN and SVGIG (reference sequence). CDR3 bases read: TGTGCCTGGGGGGACCGGGACAGGCAGGAAAAG. It yields the protein CAWGDRDRQEK. The full CDR3 protein is CAWGDRDRQEKLFF. Full variable domain (outside the CDR3, taken from reference TRBV30 and TRBJ2-2): SQTIHQWPATLVQPVGSPLSLECTVEGTSNPNLYWYRQAAGRGLQLLFYSVGIGQISSEVPQNLSASRPQDRQFILSSKKLLLSDSGFYLCAWGDRDRQEKLFFGEGSRLTVL.

Comments on this clone: The CDR3 end lies 3 residues beyond the end of the read and is filled in from the germline J gene. The rearrangement links TRBV5-6 to TRBJ2-1; possibly TRBD2 for D (6 bases). V was cut by 4 bases and J by 6 bases, with 8 bases left in between. CDR3 size: 12 residues. From germline, CDR1 is SGHDT and CDR2 YYEEEE. CDR3 bases read: TGTGCCAGCAGCGGGGGGTCCAATGAG. This translates into CASSGGSNE. The CDR3 in full is CASSGGSNEQFF.

Comments on this clone: The CDR3 end is not reached by the read, which stops 3 residues before it; the germline J gene fills it in. V gene TRBV2 combines with J gene TRBJ1-5; D is ambiguous. Germline values: CDR1 SNHLY, CDR2 FYNNEI. Trimming left V 6 bases short and J 8 bases short, with 17 bases between. The CDR3 runs 14 residues. The CDR3 region is CASRGGGRNEPQHF. The part of the CDR3 DNA that was read is TGTGCCAGCAGAGGTGGCGGCAGAAACGAGCCC.

In the case of this clone: With the read ending 3 residues before the CDR3 end, the germline J gene is used to fill in that end. The V call is TRBV7-6, the J call TRBJ1-5, with D perhaps TRBD1 (6 bases). There are 14 residues in the CDR3. The germline V gene encodes CDR1 SGHVS and CDR2 FNYEAQ. V lost 3 bases, J lost 4 bases, and 10 bases lay in between. This chain's CDR3 is CASSLDSTNQPQHF. The sequenced part of the CDR3 DNA is TGTGCCAGCAGCTTGGACAGTACTAATCAGCCC.

Comments on this clone: The read falls 3 residues short of the CDR3 end, and the missing part is taken from the germline J gene. V usage is TRBV5-4 and J usage is TRBJ1-6; TRBD1 matches at 7 bases. V dropped 4 bases and J dropped 8; count of bases not matched to a gene: 6. The CDR3 runs to 14 residues. CDR1 SGHNT and CDR2 YYREEE come from the germline V gene (reference sequence). The sequenced CDR3 bases are TGTGCCAGCAGCCAGGGACAGACGGATTCACCC. Its translation: CASSQGQTDSP. The whole CDR3 is CASSQGQTDSPLHF.

The covered CDR3 bases are TGTGCCAGCAGCTCCCCACCCCAAGGTACG. This translates into CASSSPPQGT. The full CDR3 is CASSSPPQGTQYF. V is TRBV11-3 and J is TRBJ2-3; D remains ambiguous. The CDR3 extends 3 residues past the end of the read, so its final part is completed from the germline J gene. The CDR3 extends over 13 amino acids. Germline CDR1 SGHNT, CDR2 YENEEA. Between the trimmed V and J ends, which lost 4 bases and 8 bases, there was a span of 13 bases.